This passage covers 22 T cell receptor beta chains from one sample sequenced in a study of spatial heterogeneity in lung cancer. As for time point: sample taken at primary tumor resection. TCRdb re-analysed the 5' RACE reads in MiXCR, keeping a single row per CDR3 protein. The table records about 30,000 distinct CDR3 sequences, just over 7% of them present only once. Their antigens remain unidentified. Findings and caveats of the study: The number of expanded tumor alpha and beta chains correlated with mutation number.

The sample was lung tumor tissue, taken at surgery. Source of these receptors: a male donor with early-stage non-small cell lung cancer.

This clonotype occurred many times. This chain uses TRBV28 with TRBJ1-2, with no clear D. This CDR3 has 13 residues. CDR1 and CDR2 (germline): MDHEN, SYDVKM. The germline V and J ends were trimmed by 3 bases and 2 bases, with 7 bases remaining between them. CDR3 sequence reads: CASSFRENYGYTF. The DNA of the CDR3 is TGTGCCAGCAGTTTTCGTGAAAACTATGGCTACACCTTC.

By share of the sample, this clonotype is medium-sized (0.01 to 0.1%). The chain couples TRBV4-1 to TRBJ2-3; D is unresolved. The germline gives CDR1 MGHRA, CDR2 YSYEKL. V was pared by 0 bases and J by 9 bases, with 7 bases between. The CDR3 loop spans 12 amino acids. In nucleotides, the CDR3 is TGCGCCAGCAGCCAAGAGCCGCGCACGCAGTATTTT. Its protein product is CASSQEPRTQYF.

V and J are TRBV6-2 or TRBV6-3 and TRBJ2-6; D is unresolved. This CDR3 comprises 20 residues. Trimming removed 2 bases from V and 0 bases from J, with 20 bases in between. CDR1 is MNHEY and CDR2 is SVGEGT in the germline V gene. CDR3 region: CASSYANSAPTGSGANVLTF. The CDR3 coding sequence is TGTGCCAGCAGTTACGCAAATTCAGCGCCGACGGGCTCTGGGGCCAACGTCCTGACTTTC.

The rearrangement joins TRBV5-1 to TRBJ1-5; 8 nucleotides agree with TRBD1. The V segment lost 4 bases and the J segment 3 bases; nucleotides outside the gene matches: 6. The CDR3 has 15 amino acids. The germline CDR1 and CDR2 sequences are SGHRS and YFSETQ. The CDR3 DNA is TGCGCCAGCAGCCACGGACAGGGTACCAATCAGCCCCAGCATTTT. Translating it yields CASSHGQGTNQPQHF.

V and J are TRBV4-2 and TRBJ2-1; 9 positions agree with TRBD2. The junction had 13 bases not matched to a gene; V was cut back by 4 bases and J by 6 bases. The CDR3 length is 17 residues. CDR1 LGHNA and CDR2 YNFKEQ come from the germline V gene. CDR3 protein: CASSPRLAGAPFNEQFF. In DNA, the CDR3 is TGTGCCAGCAGCCCCCGGTTAGCGGGGGCCCCCTTCAATGAGCAGTTCTTC.

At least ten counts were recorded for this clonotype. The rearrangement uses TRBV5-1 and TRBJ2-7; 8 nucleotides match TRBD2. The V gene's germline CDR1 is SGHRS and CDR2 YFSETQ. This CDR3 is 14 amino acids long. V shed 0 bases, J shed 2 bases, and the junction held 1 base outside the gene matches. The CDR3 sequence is CASSLAGGTYEQYF. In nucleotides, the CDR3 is TGCGCCAGCAGCTTGGCGGGAGGGACCTACGAGCAGTACTTC.

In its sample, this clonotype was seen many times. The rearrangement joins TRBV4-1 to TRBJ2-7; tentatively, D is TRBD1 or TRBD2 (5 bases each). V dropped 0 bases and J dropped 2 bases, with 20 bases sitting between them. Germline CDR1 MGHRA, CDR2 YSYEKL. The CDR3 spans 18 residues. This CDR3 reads CASSQEVLDGTDTYEQYF. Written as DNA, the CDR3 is TGCGCCAGCAGCCAAGAAGTTCTGGACGGGACCGACACCTACGAGCAGTACTTC.

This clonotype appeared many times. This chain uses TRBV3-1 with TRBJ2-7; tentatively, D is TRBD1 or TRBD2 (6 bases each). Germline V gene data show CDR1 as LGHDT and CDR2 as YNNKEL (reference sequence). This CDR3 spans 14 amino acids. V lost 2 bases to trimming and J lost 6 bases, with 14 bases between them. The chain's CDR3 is CASSQSQGGSEQYF. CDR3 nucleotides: TGTGCCAGCAGCCAATCACAGGGAGGTTCCGAGCAGTACTTC.

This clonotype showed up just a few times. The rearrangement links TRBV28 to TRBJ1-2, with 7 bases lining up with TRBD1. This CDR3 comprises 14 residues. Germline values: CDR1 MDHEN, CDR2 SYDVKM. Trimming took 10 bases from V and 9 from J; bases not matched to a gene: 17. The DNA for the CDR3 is TGTGCCACCACCTGGGGGACAGCCATCGAGAGCTACACCTTC. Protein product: CATTWGTAIESYTF.

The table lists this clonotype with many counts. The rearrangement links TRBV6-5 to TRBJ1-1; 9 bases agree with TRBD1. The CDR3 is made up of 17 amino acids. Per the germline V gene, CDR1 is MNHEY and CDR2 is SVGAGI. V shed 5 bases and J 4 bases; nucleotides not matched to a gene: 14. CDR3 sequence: CASSSYTGGYWGTEAFF. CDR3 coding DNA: TGTGCCAGCAGTAGTTACACAGGGGGCTATTGGGGCACTGAAGCTTTCTTT.

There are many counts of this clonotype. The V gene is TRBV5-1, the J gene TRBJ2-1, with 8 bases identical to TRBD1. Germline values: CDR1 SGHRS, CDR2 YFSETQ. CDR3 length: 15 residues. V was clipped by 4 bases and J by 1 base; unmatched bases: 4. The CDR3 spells CASSLTGGSYNEQFF. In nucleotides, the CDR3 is TGCGCCAGCAGCCTTACAGGGGGGTCCTACAATGAGCAGTTCTTC.

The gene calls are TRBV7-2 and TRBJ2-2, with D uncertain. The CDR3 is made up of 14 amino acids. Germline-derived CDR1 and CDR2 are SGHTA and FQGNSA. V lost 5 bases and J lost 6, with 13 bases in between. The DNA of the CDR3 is TGTGCCAGCAGCCTAGGCTGGGAAGCCGGGGAGCTGTTTTTT. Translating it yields CASSLGWEAGELFF.

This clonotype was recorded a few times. CDR3 protein: CASSPVLAGNTDTQYF. The CDR3 bases are TGTGCCAGCTCACCAGTTCTAGCAGGGAACACAGATACGCAGTATTTT. The chain uses TRBV18 and TRBJ2-3; D tentatively reads TRBD1 or TRBD2 (5 bases each). CDR1 and CDR2 (germline): KGHSH, LQKENI. The CDR3 length is 16 residues. The ends were cut back, 2 bases at V and 2 bases at J, with 14 bases in the middle.

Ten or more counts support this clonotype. CDR3 sequence: CASRTTGGHSGQPQHF. In DNA form, the CDR3 reads TGTGCCAGCAGAACTACAGGTGGTCATTCGGGTCAGCCCCAGCATTTT. The rearrangement joins TRBV28 to TRBJ1-5, with D possibly being TRBD1 (5 bases). Germline CDR1 is MDHEN and CDR2 is SYDVKM. The CDR3 totals 16 residues. V gave up 6 bases and J gave up 6 bases, with 21 bases separating them.

CDR3 in DNA: TGTGCCAGCAGCACAGGGATCTATGGCTACACCTTC. Translated, it gives CASSTGIYGYTF. V is TRBV6-5 and J is TRBJ1-2; a possible D gene is TRBD1 (6 bases). From germline, CDR1 is MNHEY and CDR2 SVGAGI. V was shortened by 6 bases and J by 4 bases, with 9 bases between the two germline ends. The CDR3 extends over 12 amino acids.

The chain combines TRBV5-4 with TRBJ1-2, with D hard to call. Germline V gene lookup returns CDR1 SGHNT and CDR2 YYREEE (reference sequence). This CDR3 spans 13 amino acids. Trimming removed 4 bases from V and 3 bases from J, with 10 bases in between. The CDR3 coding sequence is TGTGCCAGCAGCCCTGAAGGGCACTATGGCTACACCTTC. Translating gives CASSPEGHYGYTF.

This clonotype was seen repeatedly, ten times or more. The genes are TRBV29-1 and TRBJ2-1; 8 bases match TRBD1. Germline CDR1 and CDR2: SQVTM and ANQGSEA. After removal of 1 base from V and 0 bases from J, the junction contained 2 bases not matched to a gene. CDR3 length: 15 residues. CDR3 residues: CSVEGTGSSYNEQFF. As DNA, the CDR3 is TGCAGCGTTGAAGGGACAGGGAGCTCCTACAATGAGCAGTTCTTC.

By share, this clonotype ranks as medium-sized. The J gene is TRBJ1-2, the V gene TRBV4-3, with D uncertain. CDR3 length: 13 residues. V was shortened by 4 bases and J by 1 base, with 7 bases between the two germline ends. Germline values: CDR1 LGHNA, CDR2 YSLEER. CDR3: CASSLSVNYGYTF. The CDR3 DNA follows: TGCGCCAGCAGCCTGAGCGTTAACTATGGCTACACCTTC.

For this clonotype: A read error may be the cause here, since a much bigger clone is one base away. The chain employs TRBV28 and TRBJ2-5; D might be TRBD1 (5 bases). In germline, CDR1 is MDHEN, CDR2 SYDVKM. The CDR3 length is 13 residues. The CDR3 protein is CARSLAGPETQYF. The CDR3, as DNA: TGTGCCAGAAGTTTGGCAGGGCCGGAGACCCAGTACTTC. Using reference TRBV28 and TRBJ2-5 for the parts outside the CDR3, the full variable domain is DVKVTQSSRYLVKRTGEKVFLECVQDMDHENMFWYRQDPGLGLRLIYFSYDVKMKEKGDIPEGYSVSREKKERFSLILESASTNQTSMYLCARSLAGPETQYFGPGTRLLVL.

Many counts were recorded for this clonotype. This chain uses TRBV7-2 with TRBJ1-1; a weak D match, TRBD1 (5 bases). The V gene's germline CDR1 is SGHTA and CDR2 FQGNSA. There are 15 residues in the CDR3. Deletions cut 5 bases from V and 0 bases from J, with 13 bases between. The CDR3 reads CASSARQTLNTEAFF. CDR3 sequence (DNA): TGTGCCAGCAGCGCCCGACAGACTCTGAACACTGAAGCTTTCTTT.

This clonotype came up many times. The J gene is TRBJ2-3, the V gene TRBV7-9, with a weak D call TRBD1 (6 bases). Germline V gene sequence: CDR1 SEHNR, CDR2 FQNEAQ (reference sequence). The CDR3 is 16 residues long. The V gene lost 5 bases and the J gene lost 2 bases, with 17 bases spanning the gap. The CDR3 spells CASSTRGKSHTDTQYF. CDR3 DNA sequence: TGTGCCAGCAGCACCAGGGGTAAATCACACACAGATACGCAGTATTTT.

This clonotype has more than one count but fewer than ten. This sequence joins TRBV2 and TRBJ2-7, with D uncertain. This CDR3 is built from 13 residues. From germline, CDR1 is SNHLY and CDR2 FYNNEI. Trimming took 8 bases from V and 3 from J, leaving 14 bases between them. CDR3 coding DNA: TGTGCCAGCGGACGGCAGCCGGTCTACGAGCAGTACTTC. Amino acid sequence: CASGRQPVYEQYF.